Shown below are 7 T cell receptor beta chains from a single sample sequenced in a study of blood T cell repertoires in COVID-19. Data came from immunoSEQ multiplex PCR; TCRdb stores just in-frame clones and leaves some out. This sample has 100,000 to 150,000 clones, with about 91% found just once. The sample consisted of peripheral blood. Receptors originate from a man aged 50 or older with acute or convalescent COVID-19.

The rearrangement links TRBV7-3 to TRBJ2-2; 9 bases agree with TRBD1. The CDR3 is 17 residues long. V shed 6 bases and J 3 bases; nucleotides not matched to a gene: 11. CDR1 is SGHTA, CDR2 FQGTGA, per germline. The CDR3 region is CASRAQKDRGDTGELFF. CDR3 DNA: TGTGCCAGCAGAGCACAAAAGGACAGGGGAGACACCGGGGAGCTGTTTTTT.

The CDR3 DNA follows: TGTGCCACCAGCAGAGATCAGGGGGTTGTGGATTCACCCCTCCACTTT. It encodes CATSRDQGVVDSPLHF. V gene TRBV15 combines with J gene TRBJ1-6; TRBD1 matches 7 bases. Germline CDR1 reads LNHNV; CDR2 reads YYDKDF (reference sequence). V gave up 0 bases and J gave up 8 bases; unmatched junction bases: 7. The CDR3 totals 16 residues.

The chain carries TRBV20-1 and TRBJ1-2; D call uncertain. Germline-derived CDR1 and CDR2 are DFQATT and SNEGSKA (reference sequence). V was shortened by 5 bases and J by 6 bases, with 4 bases between the two germline ends. The CDR3 runs 9 residues. The CDR3 nucleotides are TGCAGTGCTTTAGATGGCTACACCTTC. Protein product: CSALDGYTF.

The gene calls are TRBV28 and TRBJ2-7, with D perhaps TRBD2 (6 bases). The germline V and J ends were trimmed by 6 bases and 3 bases, with 12 bases remaining between them. This CDR3 spans 13 amino acids. Germline V gives CDR1 MDHEN, CDR2 SYDVKM. CDR3 DNA: TGTGCCAGCAGATCCGGGACTTTCTACGAGCAGTACTTC. Translated: CASRSGTFYEQYF.

The V and J genes are TRBV2 and TRBJ1-6; D may be TRBD1 (6 bases). The CDR3 has 14 residues. Germline CDR1 reads SNHLY; CDR2 reads FYNNEI. Trimming shortened V by 7 bases and J by 6 bases, and 13 bases separated the two germline ends. CDR3: CASITDRFNSPLHF. For the CDR3, the DNA is TGTGCCAGCATCACGGACAGATTTAATTCACCCCTCCACTTT.

The chain recombines TRBV28 with TRBJ2-6; D is uncertain. V gave up 5 bases and J gave up 1 base, with 6 bases separating them. The CDR3 is made up of 14 amino acids. The germline V gene has CDR1 MDHEN and CDR2 SYDVKM. Here the CDR3 DNA reads TGTGCCAGCAGTCGTCGGTCTGGGGCCAACGTCCTGACTTTC. It translates to CASSRRSGANVLTF.

The J gene is TRBJ2-5, the V gene TRBV5-1; TRBD2 aligns across 16 bases. Germline values: CDR1 SGHRS, CDR2 YFSETQ. V shed 4 bases and J 2 bases; nucleotides not matched to a gene: 5. The CDR3 runs to 17 residues. The chain's CDR3 is CASSPPGLAGGQETQYF. The DNA for the CDR3 is TGCGCCAGCAGCCCGCCGGGACTAGCGGGGGGGCAAGAGACCCAGTACTTC.